This T cell receptor (beta chain) was retrieved from a study of T cells in Graves' hyperthyroidism and ophthalmopathy. Study conclusions and caveats: Progression to ophthalmopathy was predicted a median of roughly 6.8 months early. Most thyroid clonotypes with frequency above 0.001 were detected in blood.

The germline gives CDR1 MNHEY, CDR2 SVGEGT. The length of the CDR3 is 15 residues. Trimming shortened V by 2 bases and J by 6 bases, and 13 bases separated the two germline ends. Authors of the study amplified TCR beta CDR3 regions from RNA transcripts. The HTBI primer set served for first-round RT-PCR of the TCR CDR3. TCRdb passed the multiplex PCR reads through MiXCR, listing each CDR3 protein once. The data contain approximately 590,000 distinct CDR3 sequences, roughly 14% of them seen just once; the ten biggest clones take up about 7%. This clonotype was seen a handful of times. Its antigen is undetermined.

The sample was blood. The chain couples TRBV6-2 or TRBV6-3 to TRBJ1-4; D remains ambiguous. The source is a woman aged 30 to 39 with Graves' hyperthyroidism. The DNA for the CDR3 is TGTGCCAGCAGTTACGTAGGGAGGGAAGATGAAAAACTGTTTTTT. It encodes CASSYVGREDEKLFF.